This passage covers 21 T cell receptor beta chains from one sample sequenced in a study of blood T cell repertoires in COVID-19. This table comes from immunoSEQ multiplex PCR, and its TCRdb copy is limited to in-frame clones, with some not included. The data show 150,000 to 200,000 clones, 79% seen once. Sequencing was done on a sample of peripheral blood. The receptors shown here come from a woman in her fifties or sixties with COVID-19, enrolled during active disease.

This clone was seen once. The rearrangement uses TRBV19 and TRBJ2-7; TRBD2 aligns across 9 bases. The length of the CDR3 is 15 residues. J was trimmed by 0 bases and V by 5 bases; bases with no gene match: 5. Germline assignment: CDR1 LNHDA and CDR2 SQIVND (reference sequence). The CDR3 protein is CASSPTSGSSYEQYF. For the CDR3, the DNA is TGTGCCAGTAGTCCGACTAGCGGAAGCTCCTACGAGCAGTACTTC.

This clone was seen a handful of times. The chain links TRBV9 to TRBJ2-3; D may be TRBD1 (5 bases). Deletions cut 0 bases from V and 5 bases from J, with 7 bases between. Germline-derived CDR1 and CDR2 are SGDLS and YYNGEE. The CDR3 sequence is 13 residues long. The CDR3 loop reads CASSVDRQDTQYF. For the CDR3, the DNA is TGTGCCAGCAGCGTAGACAGGCAAGATACGCAGTATTTT. The full variable domain, completed using reference TRBV9 and TRBJ2-3, is DSGVTQTPKHLITATGQRVTLRCSPRSGDLSVYWYQQSLDQGLQFLIQYYNGEERAKGNILERFSAQQFPDLHSELNLSSLELGDSALYFCASSVDRQDTQYFGPGTRLTVL.

This CDR3 reads CASSQDRGYGTNEKLFF. CDR3 nucleotide sequence: TGTGCCAGCAGTCAGGACAGGGGTTATGGGACTAATGAAAAACTGTTTTTT. The chain uses TRBV6-4 and TRBJ1-4; 9 bases are shared with TRBD1. V dropped 5 bases and J dropped 2; count of bases not matched to a gene: 9. This CDR3 is 17 amino acids long. Germline assignment: CDR1 MRHNA and CDR2 SNTAGT.

The rearrangement uses TRBV5-1 and TRBJ2-5; 11 nucleotides align to TRBD2. V shed 0 bases and J 5 bases; nucleotides not matched to a gene: 12. The length of the CDR3 is 18 residues. In germline, CDR1 is SGHRS, CDR2 YFSETQ. The CDR3 DNA is TGCGCCAGCAGCTTGGTTGGTAGCGGGGGGGCCCGCTGGGAGACCCAGTACTTC. Translated: CASSLVGSGGARWETQYF.

This clone has only one observation. The chain uses TRBV27 and TRBJ1-4; D perhaps matches TRBD1 (5 bases). There are 15 residues in the CDR3. Germline assignment: CDR1 MNHEY and CDR2 SMNVEV (reference sequence). V lost 6 bases to trimming and J lost 3 bases, with 14 bases between them. CDR3 loop: CASRKAGGANEKLFF. Written as DNA, the CDR3 is TGTGCCAGCAGAAAAGCGGGGGGTGCTAATGAAAAACTGTTTTTT.

This chain joins TRBV24-1 and TRBJ2-1, with D unresolved. Trimming cost V 0 bases and J 0 bases, with 11 bases left between them. CDR1 is KGHDR, CDR2 SFDVKD, per germline. CDR3 length: 17 amino acids. The CDR3 here is CATSDLAPRSSYNEQFF. The CDR3 DNA reads as TGTGCCACCAGTGATTTGGCTCCAAGGAGCTCCTACAATGAGCAGTTCTTC.

The V and J genes are TRBV11-3 and TRBJ2-7; 9 positions match TRBD1. J was trimmed by 2 bases and V by 5 bases; bases with no gene match: 4. The CDR3 is 14 residues long. From germline, CDR1 is SGHNT and CDR2 YENEEA. The CDR3 DNA follows: TGTGCCAGCAGCCTGGGACAGGGCACCTACGAGCAGTACTTC. This encodes CASSLGQGTYEQYF. Based on the CDR3 plus reference TRBV11-3 and TRBJ2-7, the full variable domain is EAGVVQSPRYKIIEKKQPVAFWCNPISGHNTLYWYLQNLGQGPELLIRYENEEAVDDSQLPKDRFSAERLKGVDSTLKIQPAELGDSAVYLCASSLGQGTYEQYFGPGTRLTVT.

A remark on this clone: A read error may account for a junction end that differs from germline. CDR3 sequence reads: CASSLMTGPKYGYTF. CDR3 nucleotide sequence: TGTGCCAGCAGTTTGATGACAGGGCCTAAGTATGGCTACACCTTC. The chain employs TRBV28 and TRBJ1-2, with 7 positions matching TRBD1. Looked up from germline, CDR1 is MDHEN and CDR2 is SYDVKM. The CDR3 is 15 amino acids.

The chain is built from TRBV6-6 and TRBJ1-3; D uncertain. Looked up from germline, CDR1 is MNHNY and CDR2 is SVGAGI (reference sequence). The CDR3 loop spans 14 amino acids. Trimming pared 2 bases from V and 0 bases from J, leaving 5 bases between. The CDR3 bases are TGTGCCAGCAGTTACGGCAGCTCTGGAAACACCATATATTTT. Translated: CASSYGSSGNTIYF.

This chain uses TRBV7-2 with TRBJ1-5; no firm D call. This CDR3 comprises 15 residues. Germline V gene data show CDR1 as SGHTA and CDR2 as FQGNSA. V lost 4 bases and J lost 4, with 14 bases in between. The CDR3: CASSYTLGPNQPQHF. For the CDR3, the DNA is TGTGCCAGCAGCTATACCCTGGGCCCAAATCAGCCCCAGCATTTT.

This clone has only one observation. V usage is TRBV7-3 and J usage is TRBJ2-1; 9 positions match TRBD2. V was clipped by 5 bases and J by 1 base; unmatched bases: 6. The CDR3 totals 16 residues. Germline CDR1 reads SGHTA; CDR2 reads FQGTGA. This chain's CDR3 is CASSPMAGGSYNEQFF. As DNA, the CDR3 is TGTGCCAGCAGCCCCATGGCGGGGGGGTCCTACAATGAGCAGTTCTTC.

The rearrangement links TRBV2 to TRBJ2-2; no definite D call. The length of the CDR3 is 15 residues. Germline V lookup: CDR1 SNHLY, CDR2 FYNNEI. V lost 5 bases to trimming and J lost 4 bases, with 14 bases between them. The CDR3 protein is CASSKRNRGTGELFF. DNA for the CDR3: TGTGCCAGCAGTAAGAGGAACCGTGGCACCGGGGAGCTGTTTTTT.

CDR3 bases: TGTGCCAGCAGCTTAGCCGGCGGGGCCAACCAGCAGTTCTTC. This sequence encodes CASSLAGGANQQFF. This chain links TRBV7-2 with TRBJ2-1; tentatively, D is TRBD2 (6 bases). Trimming took 0 bases from V and 11 from J, leaving 14 bases between them. The CDR3 spans 14 residues. CDR1 is SGHTA and CDR2 is FQGNSA in the germline V gene.

J is TRBJ2-7 and V is TRBV19; maybe TRBD2 (6 bases). The V end lost 2 bases, the J end lost 5 bases, and 19 bases lay between the germline ends. Germline values: CDR1 LNHDA, CDR2 SQIVND (reference sequence). The CDR3 totals 16 residues. The CDR3 nucleotides read TGTGCCAGTAGTATAACTAGCTCGGTGCGGAGGCACGAGCAGTACTTC. Its translation is CASSITSSVRRHEQYF.

The chain uses TRBV6-1 and TRBJ2-3, with 12 bases matching TRBD1. Germline loops: CDR1 MNHNS, CDR2 SASEGT. Trimming at V came to 0 bases and at J to 5 bases, leaving 12 bases not matched to a gene. The CDR3 runs 19 residues. Here the CDR3 reads CASSEAETGTGGQLDTQYF. CDR3 DNA: TGTGCCAGCAGTGAAGCGGAAACTGGGACAGGGGGCCAATTAGATACGCAGTATTTT.

The rearrangement joins TRBV3-1 (or the pseudogene TRBV3-2) to TRBJ2-2; no clear D. V gave up 4 bases and J gave up 2 bases, with 11 bases separating them. This CDR3 has 15 residues. Germline-derived CDR1 and CDR2 are LGHDT and YNNKEL (reference sequence). The CDR3 region is CASSRQATNTGELFF. The CDR3 DNA is TGTGCCAGCAGCCGCCAGGCTACCAACACCGGGGAGCTGTTTTTT.

V is TRBV30 and J is TRBJ2-2; 13 positions agree with TRBD2. Germline V gives CDR1 GTSNPN, CDR2 SVGIG (reference sequence). V gave up 3 bases and J gave up 5 bases; unmatched junction bases: 6. This CDR3 is built from 16 residues. CDR3 protein: CAWSETSGRATGELFF. The CDR3 region has the DNA TGTGCCTGGAGCGAAACTAGCGGGAGGGCGACCGGGGAGCTGTTTTTT.

This clone was observed a single time. The chain couples TRBV4-1 to TRBJ2-1; D may be TRBD1 (5 bases). The CDR3 runs 16 residues. Germline V CDR1 and CDR2: MGHRA, YSYEKL. V was clipped by 3 bases and J by 2 bases, with 14 bases between them. In DNA, the CDR3 is TGCGCCAGCAGCCACCAGACAGAGCCTACCTACAATGAGCAGTTCTTC. It translates to CASSHQTEPTYNEQFF.

This rearrangement joins TRBV11-3 to TRBJ2-3; 8 nucleotides agree with TRBD2. This CDR3 comprises 15 residues. V lost 1 base, J lost 3 bases, and 3 bases stayed unmatched. Germline CDR1 and CDR2: SGHNT and YENEEA. The CDR3 sequence: CASSLAGGHTDTQYF. Here the CDR3 DNA reads TGTGCCAGCAGCTTAGCGGGGGGGCATACAGATACGCAGTATTTT.

This chain uses TRBV29-1 with TRBJ1-1, with TRBD1 matching over 7 bases. There are 13 residues in the CDR3. Germline loops: CDR1 SQVTM, CDR2 ANQGSEA. The CDR3 loop is CSGSGTANTEAFF. CDR3 nucleotides: TGCAGTGGTTCCGGGACAGCGAACACTGAAGCTTTCTTT.

This sequence joins TRBV7-9 and TRBJ2-2; 8 nucleotides align to TRBD2. Germline-derived CDR1 and CDR2 are SEHNR and FQNEAQ (reference sequence). V shed 4 bases, J shed 7 bases, and the junction held 5 bases outside the gene matches. The CDR3 contains 14 residues. Here the CDR3 DNA reads TGTGCCAGCAGCTCCGGACTAGCTGTCGGGGAGCTGTTTTTT. Amino acid sequence: CASSSGLAVGELFF.